A single T cell receptor (beta chain) is shown here with its context. The antigen remains unidentified. The template consisted of bulk tumor genomic DNA, with about 0.65 ug used per sample. Spaced far apart, several biopsies were taken from each primary tumor during surgery. Each patient presented with untreated, newly diagnosed non-small cell lung cancer and received curative surgery. This sample is drawn from a study of immune heterogeneity within non-small cell lung tumors. Whole-study findings and limits: Different tumor locations in one patient shared dominant CDR3 beta clonotypes yet harbored unique high-frequency clones.

Germline CDR1 reads LNHDA; CDR2 reads SQIVND (reference sequence). The CDR3 covers 16 residues. Trimming cost V 5 bases and J 4 bases; bases outside gene matches: 7. Amplifying TCR beta CDR3 involved multiplex PCR carried out with 32 V and 13 J primers. TCRdb re-analysed the multiplex PCR reads in MiXCR, keeping a single row per CDR3 protein. The sample shows some 2,500 distinct CDR3 sequences, 51% of them seen only once. V usage is TRBV19 and J usage is TRBJ2-3; 12 positions match TRBD1. This TCR came from a man in his fifties with non-small cell lung cancer. The sequenced sample consisted of lung tumor tissue. CDR3 bases: TGTGCCAGTAGTCCTCGGGACAGGGGGCGACCAGATACGCAGTATTTT. This codes for CASSPRDRGRPDTQYF.